Included here is one TCR beta chain sequence, with context. The antigen is not known. This sample was included in a study of cytomegalovirus exposure and HLA in healthy donors. Findings and limits, study-wide: V- and J-gene trimming of TCR beta was linked (in a later analysis) to a missense DCLRE1C variant.

Both 60 Vbeta primers and 13 Jbeta primers went into the PCR. Produced via immunoSEQ multiplex PCR; TCRdb's table is partial and in-frame only. This table has 100,000 to 120,000 clones, approximately 86% appearing once. The CDR3 contains 13 residues. The germline CDR1 and CDR2 sequences are SGHTA and FQGNSA. Trimming shortened V by 3 bases and J by 5 bases, and 8 bases separated the two germline ends. This sequence originates from a man in his forties in good health and CMV-seronegative. The sequenced sample consisted of PBMCs. This chain joins TRBV7-2 and TRBJ1-5; no clear D. As DNA, the CDR3 is TGTGCCAGCAGCTTTGTTCCAGATCAGCCCCAGCATTTT. Its translation is CASSFVPDQPQHF.